This TCR beta chain was obtained from a study of T cell responses to AZD1222 COVID-19 vaccine (dated by TCRdb to about 2021). The study in broad terms: Because spike-specific TCR depth and breadth did not differ between the two schedules, AZD1222 recipients who got a second dose at roughly 4 weeks were pooled with those who got a second dose at roughly 12 weeks. Trial participants were enrolled into age subgroups of 18-55, 56-69 and 70-plus years, which contained roughly 150, 30 and 60 TCR-sequenced participants, respectively. TCR sequencing was performed for 230 to 250 trial participants, of whom 200 to 220 were given two doses of AZD1222 and roughly 25 were given two doses of MenACWY control vaccine. The research as a whole found: Because no day 14 peak-response samples were available, repertoires were characterized only after the peak T cell response. After two AZD1222 doses, both the breadth and the depth of spike-specific TCRs were significantly higher than at day 0 and than in MenACWY recipients. Only five to seven AZD1222 recipients were SARS-CoV-2 seropositive at baseline, limiting conclusions about previously exposed vaccinees. CD4 TCRs associated with the vaccine covered the entire spike protein, and the dominant responses were in regions 160-218 and 743-854. Nearly half of unique spike-specific TCRs reportedly recognized epitopes outside regions mutated in the B.1.351 and B.1.1.7 variants. Most participants were white British and females outnumbered males, and the authors suggested that clonal diversity may have been underestimated. The 56-69-year group was small, and its depth increase did not reach significance, likely because of low power.

The meaning of the sample's time point label: baseline before first vaccination. Samples from vaccinated people were obtained from the UK trials COV001 and COV002, which included a single-blind randomized controlled phase 2/3 trial of AZD1222 (ChAdOx1 nCoV-19) in healthy adults. For TCRbeta chain sequencing, PBMC samples were collected from trial participants at day 0 and at day 28 after the second dose. Taken from the germline V gene, the CDR1 and CDR2 loops are ENHRY and SYGVKD. V gives up 3 bases and J gives up 4 bases, and the segment between their germline ends measures 9 bases. From the cysteine through the phenylalanine, the CDR3 covers 13 amino acids. CDR3 DNA only is kept here, 39 bases in frame from base 1. Concerning this clone: There is no known antigen for this receptor. The input lacks base qualities; no much larger clone sits a single base away.

The CDR3 regions of human TCRbeta chains were analyzed by immunosequencing. In the source study's methods: Repertoire TCRs were matched against a reference library of SARS-CoV-2-specific TCRs generated with the MIRA antigen-specificity platform. Breadth was defined as the fraction of unique TCRs that were SARS-CoV-2-associated. Depth was defined as the fraction of total T cells that were SARS-CoV-2-associated. Using the MIRA data, every spike-specific TCR was mapped to the spike region that the TCR reacted to and assigned to either a CD4 or a CD8 class. Log10-transformed breadth and depth values were compared by one-way ANOVA with Sidak's multiple comparisons tests. The table was pulled from immuneACCESS by TCRdb, which kept in-frame rearrangements only. Such tables lose some clones; where checked, under half of the loss comes from unresolved V genes, and the rest has no known cause. D and trimming were read from the DNA, whereas the V and J calls and clone size are those reported in that table. The sample yields around 110,000 clones; roughly 90% were counted once. Together, the top ten hold 7.5% of the sample.

The clonotype comes from an adult in good health. The sample consisted of peripheral blood, taken on day 0 of AZD1222 vaccination. The chain is assembled from TRBV10-3 and TRBJ1-2; a weak D assignment points to TRBD1 (6 bases agree). The CDR3 here reads CAISDVQGYGYTF. The DNA sequence is given as TGTGCCATCAGTGACGTACAGGGCTATGGCTACACCTTC.